The 18 T cell receptor beta chains below all came from one sample that was sequenced in a study of cytomegalovirus exposure and HLA in healthy donors. Both 60 Vbeta primers and 13 Jbeta primers went into the PCR. Generated by immunoSEQ multiplex PCR, the TCRdb table keeps only in-frame clones and is missing some. Among about 170,000 clones listed, 73% were seen once. Input material: PBMCs. The receptors shown here come from a woman between 18 and 30 years old in good health and CMV-seropositive.

The V and J genes are TRBV12-5 and TRBJ1-1, with D hard to call. Trimming took 5 bases from V and 5 from J, leaving 18 bases between them. Germline CDR1 is LGHNT and CDR2 is FRNRAP. The CDR3 runs 15 residues. CDR3 DNA: TGTGCTAGTGGTAGATCGGCGGGGAGCGGGACTGAAGCTTTCTTT. Translation: CASGRSAGSGTEAFF.

This chain uses TRBV7-8 with TRBJ1-1, with D perhaps matching TRBD1 (6 bases). There are 15 residues in the CDR3. Trimming took 2 bases from V and 6 from J, leaving 16 bases between them. The germline V gene encodes CDR1 SGHVS and CDR2 FQNEAQ. This CDR3 reads CASSLFGRGEAEAFF. For the CDR3, the DNA is TGTGCCAGCAGCTTATTTGGCAGGGGTGAGGCTGAAGCTTTCTTT.

The V and J genes are TRBV6-4 and TRBJ1-5, with 8 bases matching TRBD1. The CDR3 runs to 14 residues. In germline, CDR1 is MRHNA, CDR2 SNTAGT. V gave up 7 bases and J gave up 7 bases; unmatched junction bases: 9. CDR3 nucleotide sequence: TGTGCCAGCATCCTCAGGGGGCTCAACCAGCCCCAGCATTTT. It codes for CASILRGLNQPQHF.

The rearrangement joins TRBV7-3 to TRBJ2-1; 8 bases map to TRBD2. Germline V gene lookup returns CDR1 SGHTA and CDR2 FQGTGA. V lost 1 base to trimming and J lost 13 bases; unmatched junction nucleotides: 6. The CDR3 is 13 residues long. DNA of the CDR3: TGTGCCAGCAGCTTAAACTCGGGGGGGCCCCAGTTCTTC. Translation: CASSLNSGGPQFF. Full variable domain (rest looked up from reference TRBV7-3 and TRBJ2-1): GAGVSQTPSNKVTEKGKYVELRCDPISGHTALYWYRQSLGQGPEFLIYFQGTGAADDSGLPNDRFFAVRPEGSVSTLKIQRTERGDSAVYLCASSLNSGGPQFFGPGTRLTVL.

V and J are TRBV23-1 and TRBJ2-3; D might be TRBD1 (5 bases). TRBV23-1 qualifies as an ORF whose function is uncertain. The length of the CDR3 is 16 residues. The ends were cut back, 3 bases at V and 2 bases at J, with 15 bases in the middle. CDR3 amino acids: CASSHQGSPNTDTQYF. CDR3 bases: TGCGCCAGCAGTCATCAGGGAAGCCCAAACACAGATACGCAGTATTTT.

V is TRBV5-4 and J is TRBJ2-7, with D tentatively TRBD2 (5 bases). Trimming left V 4 bases short and J 5 bases short, with 16 bases between. CDR3 length: 14 amino acids. Germline CDR1 SGHNT, CDR2 YYREEE (reference sequence). The CDR3 sequence is CASSPGPGIHEQYF. CDR3 DNA: TGTGCCAGCAGCCCCGGCCCGGGGATCCACGAGCAGTACTTC. Variable domain in full (rest from reference TRBV5-4 and TRBJ2-7): ETGVTQSPTHLIKTRGQQVTLRCSSQSGHNTVSWYQQALGQGPQFIFQYYREEENGRGNFPPRFSGLQFPNYSSELNVNALELDDSALYLCASSPGPGIHEQYFGPGTRLTVT.

This clone has more than one count but fewer than ten. The chain combines TRBV11-3 with TRBJ2-3; 8 nucleotides align to TRBD1. This CDR3 spans 17 amino acids. In germline, CDR1 is SGHNT, CDR2 YENEEA. J was trimmed by 4 bases and V by 0 bases; bases with no gene match: 9. The DNA for the CDR3 is TGTGCCAGCAGCTTAGAGGGACAGGCAAAGGGGTCAGATACGCAGTATTTT. Translated: CASSLEGQAKGSDTQYF.

This chain links TRBV6-5 with TRBJ2-7; the D gene is possibly TRBD2 (6 bases). CDR1 is MNHEY and CDR2 is SVGAGI in the germline V gene. The CDR3 spans 14 residues. Trimming took 8 bases from V and 6 from J, leaving 20 bases between them. This chain's CDR3 is CASAEEGDSLEQYF. The CDR3 DNA reads as TGTGCCAGCGCGGAGGAAGGGGACTCCCTCGAGCAGTACTTC.

This CDR3 is CASSQAGGSTDTQYF. In DNA form, the CDR3 reads TGCGCCAGCAGCCAGGCAGGGGGCAGCACAGATACGCAGTATTTT. V is TRBV4-3 and J is TRBJ2-3; TRBD1 matches 8 bases. The CDR3 is 15 residues long. Looked up from germline, CDR1 is LGHNA and CDR2 is YSLEER. The ends lost 3 bases at V and 0 bases at J; junction bases unmatched: 2.

The chain combines TRBV7-8 with TRBJ2-7; 10 bases line up with TRBD2. V was pared by 4 bases and J by 12 bases, with 12 bases of the junction left unmatched. CDR1 and CDR2 (germline): SGHVS, FQNEAQ. The CDR3 is made up of 14 amino acids. CDR3 sequence reads: CASSSAAGGPPLYF. As DNA, the CDR3 is TGTGCCAGCAGCTCCGCAGCGGGGGGGCCGCCTCTGTACTTC.

V is TRBV12-2 and J is TRBJ1-1; whether TRBD1, the table's D call, matches the DNA was not checked. TRBV12-2 is reported as a pseudogene. The CDR3 consists of 15 residues. The CDR3 region is CASRITTVMGTEAFF. CDR3 coding DNA: TGTGCAAGTCGCATAACCACAGTGATGGGTACTGAAGCTTTCTTT.

The chain is built from TRBV5-8 and TRBJ2-2; 12 nucleotides line up with TRBD2. Germline V gene sequence: CDR1 SGHTS, CDR2 YDEGEE. The CDR3 totals 16 residues. V was pared by 4 bases and J by 1 base, with 2 bases of the junction left unmatched. As DNA, the CDR3 is TGTGCCAGCAGCCTGGGACTAGCGGGGAACACCGGGGAGCTGTTTTTT. Translation gives CASSLGLAGNTGELFF.

This chain connects TRBV11-3 to TRBJ1-4; D might be TRBD1 (6 bases). This CDR3 is 15 amino acids long. CDR1 is SGHNT and CDR2 is YENEEA in the germline V gene. With 4 bases removed from V and 6 bases from J, the gap between germline ends came to 15 bases. Here the CDR3 reads CASSSGGGADEKLFF. CDR3 bases: TGTGCCAGCAGCTCTGGAGGGGGGGCGGATGAAAAACTGTTTTTT.

This clone was detected a few times. J is TRBJ2-7 and V is TRBV25-1, with TRBD2 matching over 13 bases. The germline V gene encodes CDR1 MGHDK and CDR2 SYGVNS. The trim removed 2 bases at V and 2 bases at J, leaving 0 bases unmatched. This CDR3 contains 15 residues. Here the CDR3 reads CASSEGLAGAYEQYF. DNA for the CDR3: TGTGCCAGCAGTGAAGGACTAGCGGGGGCCTACGAGCAGTACTTC.

The chain carries TRBV2 and TRBJ2-7; 10 nucleotides line up with TRBD1. This CDR3 contains 16 residues. Germline V gene data show CDR1 as SNHLY and CDR2 as FYNNEI. Germline trimming cut 8 bases from V and 7 bases from J; bases unmatched to any gene: 17. CDR3 in amino acids: CASLPPDRGRGGEQYF. The CDR3 nucleotides read TGTGCCAGCTTACCCCCCGACAGGGGGCGAGGAGGTGAGCAGTACTTC.

This chain links TRBV5-1 with TRBJ2-7, with D possibly TRBD2 on 6 matching bases. The V gene lost 0 bases and the J gene lost 6 bases, with 16 bases spanning the gap. The CDR3 has 15 residues. CDR1 is SGHRS, CDR2 YFSETQ, per germline. CDR3 nucleotides: TGCGCCAGCAGCTTGGTATCGGGGGAAATTACCGAGCAGTACTTC. Protein: CASSLVSGEITEQYF.

The chain has TRBV9 and TRBJ1-3; D remains ambiguous. The length of the CDR3 is 15 residues. V gave up 4 bases and J gave up 0 bases, with 11 bases separating them. Germline V gene data show CDR1 as SGDLS and CDR2 as YYNGEE. The CDR3 region is CASSPQDYSGNTIYF. The CDR3 region has the DNA TGTGCCAGCAGCCCGCAGGATTACTCTGGAAACACCATATATTTT.

As for this clone: At one end the junction does not follow the germline gene, possibly because of a read error. Distinct nucleotide sequences in the sample also encode this CDR3. The chain joins TRBV7-9 to TRBJ1-5; possibly TRBD1 for D (5 bases). The CDR3 spans 15 residues. The germline V gene has CDR1 SEHNR and CDR2 FQNEAQ (reference sequence). This CDR3 is CASSLGDGGGQPQHF. As DNA, the CDR3 is TGTGCCAGCAGCTTAGGCGACGGGGGTGGTCAGCCCCAGCATTTC.